This T cell receptor beta chain was profiled in a study of blood T cell repertoires in COVID-19. Study-wide background: T cells, B-cell-depleted T cells, or PBMCs supplied cDNA or gDNA.

The CDR3 spans 17 residues. In the original analysis: The authors estimated nucleated cell counts from reference gene primer amplification. TCRdb's copy holds only in-frame clones and misses some; the assay was immunoSEQ multiplex PCR. The DNA gave D and trimming, while V, J and clone size come from that table. The data contain hundreds of thousands of clones, approximately 80% of them singletons. This clone has more than one count but fewer than ten. This TCR was recovered from a woman between 45 and 65 years old with acute or convalescent COVID-19. The sample comprised peripheral blood. This chain uses TRBV21-1 with TRBJ1-2; the listed D gene, TRBD1, was not tested against the DNA. TRBV21-1 is given as a pseudogene. CDR3 residues: CASSKRGTGGVRYGYTF. CDR3 bases: TGTGCCAGCAGCAAAAGGGGCACAGGGGGCGTTCGCTATGGCTACACCTTC.